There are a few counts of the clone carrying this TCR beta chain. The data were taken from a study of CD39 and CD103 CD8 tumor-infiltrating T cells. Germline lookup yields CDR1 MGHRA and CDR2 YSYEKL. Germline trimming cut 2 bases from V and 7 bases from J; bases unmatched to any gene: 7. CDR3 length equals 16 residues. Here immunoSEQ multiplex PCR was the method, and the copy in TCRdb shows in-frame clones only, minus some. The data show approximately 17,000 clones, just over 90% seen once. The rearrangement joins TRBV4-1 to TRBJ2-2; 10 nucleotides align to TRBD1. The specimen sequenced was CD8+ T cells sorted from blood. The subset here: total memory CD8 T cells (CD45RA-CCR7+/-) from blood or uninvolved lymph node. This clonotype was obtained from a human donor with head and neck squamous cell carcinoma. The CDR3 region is CASSQNPGQGNGELFF. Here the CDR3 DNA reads TGCGCCAGCAGCCAAAATCCGGGACAGGGGAACGGGGAGCTGTTTTTT.